A selection of T cell receptor beta chains follows, all from one sample in a study of blood T cell repertoires in COVID-19. Assay used: immunoSEQ multiplex PCR; TCRdb lists only in-frame clones, some missing. The sample lists 200,000 or so clones, about 80% occurring once. The source material was PBMCs or T cells enriched from blood (not recorded which). All receptors come from a man aged 40-49 years who had recovered from COVID-19. The CDR3 runs from the conserved cysteine through the conserved F or W. D genes are given only for firm matches. Part of the rows lack a size; the others show once, few, many or a class for expanded clones.

clone size: NA; D gene: TRBD1; V gene: TRBV7-9; J gene: TRBJ2-3; CDR3 protein: CASSYGTGWTDTQYF; CDR3 DNA: TGTGCCAGCAGTTACGGGACAGGGTGGACAGATACGCAGTATTTT
clone size: few; D gene: NA; V gene: TRBV7-8; J gene: TRBJ2-7; CDR3 protein: CASSSQGFLGSYEQYF; CDR3 DNA: TGTGCCAGCAGTTCGCAGGGTTTCCTTGGCTCCTACGAGCAGTACTTC
clone size: NA; D gene: NA; V gene: TRBV7-3; J gene: TRBJ2-3; CDR3 protein: CASSAGGTQYF; CDR3 DNA: TGTGCCAGCAGCGCAGGAGGAACGCAGTATTTT
clone size: NA; D gene: NA; V gene: TRBV3-1/TRBV3-2; J gene: TRBJ2-6; CDR3 protein: CASSRDMSSGANVLTF; CDR3 DNA: TGTGCCAGCAGCCGCGACATGAGCTCTGGGGCCAACGTCCTGACTTTC
clone size: NA; D gene: NA; V gene: TRBV4-3; J gene: TRBJ1-1; CDR3 protein: CASSQESGLEAFF; CDR3 DNA: TGCGCCAGCAGCCAAGAGTCAGGGCTTGAAGCTTTCTTT
clone size: NA; D gene: NA; V gene: TRBV2; J gene: TRBJ2-2; CDR3 protein: CASHGTTNTGELFF; CDR3 DNA: TGTGCCAGCCACGGGACAACGAACACCGGGGAGCTGTTTTTT
clone size: NA; D gene: NA; V gene: TRBV15; J gene: TRBJ2-5; CDR3 protein: CATSRVSGETQYF; CDR3 DNA: TGTGCCACCAGCAGAGTGTCCGGTGAGACCCAGTACTTC
clone size: once; D gene: TRBD1; V gene: TRBV5-1; J gene: TRBJ2-5; CDR3 protein: CASRPDRARETQYF; CDR3 DNA: TGCGCCAGCAGACCCGACAGGGCAAGAGAGACCCAGTACTTC
clone size: NA; D gene: NA; V gene: TRBV19; J gene: TRBJ2-6; CDR3 protein: CASSIPTISGANVLTF; CDR3 DNA: TGTGCCAGTAGTATCCCTACGATATCTGGGGCCAACGTCCTGACTTTC
clone size: NA; D gene: NA; V gene: TRBV18; J gene: TRBJ2-3; CDR3 protein: CASSIQGFTDTQYF; CDR3 DNA: TGTGCCAGCTCAATACAGGGCTTCACAGATACGCAGTATTTT
clone size: NA; D gene: TRBD1; V gene: TRBV6-5; J gene: TRBJ2-3; CDR3 protein: CASRTGGHTDTQYF; CDR3 DNA: TGTGCCAGCAGAACAGGGGGCCACACAGATACGCAGTATTTT